This T cell receptor (beta chain) was documented in a study of blood T cell repertoires in COVID-19. Looking at the study overall: Sites in the United States, Italy and Spain provided acute and convalescent COVID-19 samples. T cells, B-cell-depleted T cells, or PBMCs provided the cDNA or gDNA that served as material.

Only a few counts were recorded for this clone. In the original workflow: Reference gene primer amplification in the assay estimated nucleated cell counts. The data were produced by immunoSEQ multiplex PCR, yet TCRdb's version contains in-frame clones alone and is incomplete. That table is the source of V, J and clone size, and D and trimming were worked out from the DNA. This table holds some 230,000 clones, approximately 80% found once. Sequences were obtained from peripheral blood. The receptor was derived from a woman aged 45 to 65 with acute or convalescent COVID-19.

The DNA for the CDR3 is TGTGCCAGCAGCTGGAGGGGTAGGGATGCAAGCTCACCCCTCCACTTT. Translating it yields CASSWRGRDASSPLHF. The chain uses TRBV7-2 and TRBJ1-6, with D tentatively TRBD1 (5 bases). Germline V gene data show CDR1 as SGHTA and CDR2 as FQGNSA. With 4 bases removed from V and 10 bases from J, the gap between germline ends came to 20 bases. This CDR3 comprises 16 residues.